The 13 T cell receptor beta chains below were found in one sample sequenced in a study of cytomegalovirus exposure and HLA in healthy donors. With 60 Vbeta and 13 Jbeta primers, the PCR was carried out. The data were produced by immunoSEQ multiplex PCR, yet TCRdb's version contains in-frame clones alone and is incomplete. The table shows some 170,000 clones, with 83% occurring only once. The sample consisted of PBMCs. The receptor source for this set is a man between 50 and 59 years old in good health and CMV-seropositive.

This sequence joins TRBV4-1 and TRBJ1-1; D unresolved. CDR1 and CDR2 (germline): MGHRA, YSYEKL. The CDR3 consists of 15 residues. The ends were cut back, 4 bases at V and 0 bases at J, with 12 bases in the middle. CDR3 region: CASSLLRGMNTEAFF. CDR3 bases: TGCGCCAGCAGCCTTTTACGGGGTATGAACACTGAAGCTTTCTTT.

The rearrangement uses TRBV13 and TRBJ2-2; D unclear. Germline lookup yields CDR1 PRHDT and CDR2 FYEKMQ (reference sequence). Trimming removed 8 bases at V and 0 bases at J, with 10 bases between. This CDR3 spans 14 amino acids. This CDR3 is CASARLANTGELFF. CDR3 nucleotides: TGTGCCAGCGCCCGGCTAGCGAACACCGGGGAGCTGTTTTTT.

The chain carries TRBV5-4 and TRBJ2-7; TRBD2 matches 15 bases. CDR1 and CDR2 from the germline V gene are SGHNT and YYREEE (reference sequence). This CDR3 contains 15 residues. Unmatched junction bases numbered 2, after V lost 0 bases and J lost 7 bases. The CDR3 reads CASSLGGLAGGEQYF. The CDR3 DNA reads TGTGCCAGCAGCTTGGGGGGACTAGCGGGGGGTGAGCAGTACTTC.

This clone was recorded only once. The V call is TRBV6-1, the J call TRBJ1-5; 7 nucleotides line up with TRBD1. J lost 1 base, V lost 4 bases, and 4 bases had no gene match. The length of the CDR3 is 15 residues. Germline V gene sequence: CDR1 MNHNS, CDR2 SASEGT. The CDR3 spells CASSVWDSSNQPQHF. The CDR3 nucleotides are TGTGCCAGCAGTGTATGGGACAGCAGCAATCAGCCCCAGCATTTT.

The chain is built from TRBV5-1 and TRBJ2-3; TRBD2 aligns across 9 bases. The J segment lost 6 bases and the V segment lost 0 bases, leaving 5 bases of the junction unmatched. Germline V gives CDR1 SGHRS, CDR2 YFSETQ. The CDR3 is 15 amino acids. CDR3 sequence reads: CASSLAVAGADTQYF. In nucleotides, the CDR3 is TGCGCCAGCAGCTTGGCGGTAGCGGGAGCGGATACGCAGTATTTT.

J is TRBJ2-1 and V is TRBV5-1; 10 bases line up with TRBD2. Unmatched junction bases numbered 3, after V lost 4 bases and J lost 2 bases. Per the germline V gene, CDR1 is SGHRS and CDR2 is YFSETQ. The CDR3 loop spans 15 amino acids. The CDR3 region is CASSTAGGPYNEQFF. The DNA for the CDR3 is TGCGCCAGCAGCACAGCGGGGGGGCCCTACAATGAGCAGTTCTTC. The complete variable domain, with remaining parts taken from reference TRBV5-1 and TRBJ2-1, reads KAGVTQTPRYLIKTRGQQVTLSCSPISGHRSVSWYQQTPGQGLQFLFEYFSETQRNKGNFPGRFSGRQFSNSRSEMNVSTLELGDSALYLCASSTAGGPYNEQFFGPGTRLTVL.

The chain carries TRBV6-6 and TRBJ2-7; 10 nucleotides agree with TRBD2. Unmatched junction bases numbered 7, after V lost 0 bases and J lost 5 bases. The length of the CDR3 is 16 residues. Germline assignment: CDR1 MNHNY and CDR2 SVGAGI (reference sequence). Here the CDR3 DNA reads TGTGCCAGCAGTTACTCGAAGGCTAGCGGGAGTGACGAGCAGTACTTC. Protein product: CASSYSKASGSDEQYF.

The rearrangement joins TRBV6-6 to TRBJ2-7; D remains ambiguous. Germline lookup yields CDR1 MNHNY and CDR2 SVGAGI (reference sequence). The ends were cut back, 6 bases at V and 3 bases at J, with 9 bases in the middle. The CDR3 covers 12 residues. The CDR3 DNA is TGTGCCAGCAGCAGACTGATCTACGAGCAGTACTTC. Translated: CASSRLIYEQYF.

This sequence joins TRBV7-8 and TRBJ2-5; the match to TRBD1 covers 9 bases. Germline CDR1 and CDR2: SGHVS and FQNEAQ. The CDR3 runs 13 residues. J gave up 5 bases and V 5 bases, and 3 bases lay outside the gene matches. This CDR3 reads CASSLGQGETQYF. The CDR3 coding sequence is TGTGCCAGCAGCCTAGGACAGGGGGAGACCCAGTACTTC.

This chain connects TRBV14 to TRBJ1-2; a possible D gene is TRBD1 (5 bases). The germline gives CDR1 SGHDN, CDR2 FVKESK. V lost 3 bases and J 5 bases, leaving 19 bases between the germline ends. This CDR3 has 16 residues. The DNA of the CDR3 is TGTGCCAGCAGCCAGGATATAAGGGGTTTTGGGTATGGCTACACCTTC. As protein: CASSQDIRGFGYGYTF.

The V gene is TRBV5-1, the J gene TRBJ1-1; maybe TRBD1 (6 bases). V lost 4 bases and J 1 base, leaving 11 bases between the germline ends. Germline V gene sequence: CDR1 SGHRS, CDR2 YFSETQ. The CDR3 runs to 14 residues. The CDR3 protein is CASSVDRQNTEAFF. CDR3 DNA sequence: TGCGCCAGCAGCGTGGACAGACAGAACACTGAAGCTTTCTTT.

This chain links TRBV5-1 with TRBJ2-5, with 11 bases identical to TRBD2. Germline V gene data show CDR1 as SGHRS and CDR2 as YFSETQ. This CDR3 is built from 18 residues. The junction had 24 bases not matched to a gene; V was cut back by 6 bases and J by 11 bases. Here the CDR3 DNA reads TGCGCCAGCACCCCCGGAGGGGGCTTAGCGGGAGGGCCGCGGGAGCAGTACTTC. Its protein is CASTPGGGLAGGPREQYF.

The rearrangement uses TRBV27 and TRBJ1-4; tentative D call: TRBD1 (5 bases). Trimming removed 3 bases at V and 0 bases at J, with 8 bases between. The CDR3 is made up of 15 amino acids. CDR1 and CDR2 (germline): MNHEY, SMNVEV (reference sequence). The CDR3 DNA sequence: TGTGCCAGCAGTTTCGGGGGAGCAACTAATGAAAAACTGTTTTTT. Protein sequence: CASSFGGATNEKLFF.